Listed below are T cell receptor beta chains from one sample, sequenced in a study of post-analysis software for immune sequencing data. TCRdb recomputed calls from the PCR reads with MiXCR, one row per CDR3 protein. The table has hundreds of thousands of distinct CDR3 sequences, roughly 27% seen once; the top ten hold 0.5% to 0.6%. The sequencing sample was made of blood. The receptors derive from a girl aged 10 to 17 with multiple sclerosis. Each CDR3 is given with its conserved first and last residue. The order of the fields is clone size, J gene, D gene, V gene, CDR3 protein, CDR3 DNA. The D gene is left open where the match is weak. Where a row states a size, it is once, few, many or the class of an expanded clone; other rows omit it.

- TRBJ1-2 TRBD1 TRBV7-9 CASSQMSRDRDGYTF TGTGCCAGCAGCCAGATGTCCCGGGACAGGGACGGCTACACCTTC
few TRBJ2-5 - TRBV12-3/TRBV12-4 CASSLPDRDGKTQYF TGTGCCAGCAGTCTGCCCGACCGGGACGGAAAGACCCAGTACTTC
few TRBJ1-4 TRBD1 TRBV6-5 CASSRGQVEEKLFF TGTGCCAGCAGCCGAGGACAGGTGGAGGAAAAACTGTTTTTT
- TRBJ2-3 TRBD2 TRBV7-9 CASTGGTSGTDTQYF TGTGCCAGCACCGGGGGGACTAGCGGTACAGATACGCAGTATTTT
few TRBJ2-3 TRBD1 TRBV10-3 CAISEPGQGSTDTQYF TGTGCCATCAGTGAGCCGGGACAGGGTAGCACAGATACGCAGTATTTT
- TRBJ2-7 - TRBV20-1 CSARVPAGNEQYF TGCAGTGCTAGAGTCCCAGCTGGGAACGAGCAGTACTTC
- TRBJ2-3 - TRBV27 CASSFLGTFTDTQYF TGTGCCAGCAGTTTCCTTGGGACCTTTACAGATACGCAGTATTTT
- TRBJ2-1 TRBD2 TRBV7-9 CASSLATASGYNEQFF TGTGCCAGCAGCTTAGCGACGGCTAGCGGATACAATGAGCAGTTCTTC
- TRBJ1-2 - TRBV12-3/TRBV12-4 CASSPLGAATYGYTF TGTGCCAGCAGCCCCCTTGGGGCCGCGACTTATGGCTACACCTTC
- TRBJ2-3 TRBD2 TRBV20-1 CSASFSAGLTDTQYF TGCAGTGCTAGTTTTTCAGCGGGGCTCACAGATACGCAGTATTTT
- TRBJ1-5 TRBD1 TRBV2 CASSEGQGDNQPQHF TGTGCCAGCAGTGAAGGACAGGGGGACAATCAGCCCCAGCATTTT
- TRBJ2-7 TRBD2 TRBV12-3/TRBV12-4 CASSPGGGRGEQYF TGTGCCAGCAGCCCCGGCGGGGGACGTGGAGAGCAGTACTTC
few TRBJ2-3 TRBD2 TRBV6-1 CASSEFIPGLAGESDTQYF TGTGCCAGCAGTGAATTCATCCCCGGGCTAGCGGGAGAATCGGATACGCAGTATTTT
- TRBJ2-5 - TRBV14 CASSQGARDGQYF TGTGCCAGCAGCCAAGGGGCGCGGGACGGGCAGTACTTC
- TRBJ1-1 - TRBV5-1 CASSPITTSGAFF TGCGCCAGCAGCCCTATAACTACCTCGGGAGCTTTCTTT
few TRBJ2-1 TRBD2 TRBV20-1 CSAYSAGPKLNEQFF TGCAGTGCCTACTCAGCGGGGCCCAAACTGAATGAGCAGTTCTTC
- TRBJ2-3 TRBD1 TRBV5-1 CASTTGGGDTQYF TGCGCCAGCACAACAGGGGGAGGAGATACGCAGTATTTT
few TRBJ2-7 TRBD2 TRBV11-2 CASSRTTQSSGISYEQYF TGTGCCAGCAGCCGAACGACCCAATCTAGCGGGATTTCCTACGAGCAGTACTTC
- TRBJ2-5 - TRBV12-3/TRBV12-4 CASSLIRRETQYF TGTGCCAGCAGTTTAATCCGGCGGGAGACCCAGTACTTC
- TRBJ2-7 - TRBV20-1 CSASGADIEQYF TGCAGTGCTAGCGGGGCGGATATCGAGCAGTACTTC
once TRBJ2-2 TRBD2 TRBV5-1 CASSSGSYPGELFF TGCGCCAGCAGTAGCGGGAGTTATCCCGGGGAGCTGTTTTTT
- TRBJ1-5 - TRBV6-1 CASSESPVPQHF TGTGCCAGCAGTGAAAGCCCGGTGCCCCAGCATTTT